Detailed here is one T cell receptor (beta chain). Germline assignment: CDR1 SQVTM and CDR2 ANQGSEA. The CDR3 has 15 residues. Trimming left V 3 bases short and J 2 bases short, with 16 bases between. This specimen belongs to a study of blood T cell repertoires in COVID-19. This table comes from immunoSEQ multiplex PCR, and its TCRdb copy is limited to in-frame clones, with some not included. The sample has about 200,000 clones; around four fifths are singletons. Source material: peripheral blood. The origin of this receptor is a man aged 60 to 69 with COVID-19, enrolled during active disease. J is TRBJ1-1 and V is TRBV29-1; D gene uncertain. The CDR3 reads CSVDGRAGINTEAFF. In DNA form, the CDR3 reads TGCAGCGTTGACGGGCGGGCAGGAATTAACACTGAAGCTTTCTTT.